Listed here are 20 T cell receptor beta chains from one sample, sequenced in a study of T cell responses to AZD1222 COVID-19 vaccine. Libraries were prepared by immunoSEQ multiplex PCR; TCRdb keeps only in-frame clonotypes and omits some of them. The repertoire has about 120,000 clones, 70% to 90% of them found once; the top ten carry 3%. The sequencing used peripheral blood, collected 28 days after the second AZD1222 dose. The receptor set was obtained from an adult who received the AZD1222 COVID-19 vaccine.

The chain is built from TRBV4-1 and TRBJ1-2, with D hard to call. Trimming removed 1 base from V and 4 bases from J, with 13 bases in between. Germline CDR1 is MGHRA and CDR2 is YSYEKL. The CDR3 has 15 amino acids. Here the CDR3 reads CASSQVGRTVYGYTF. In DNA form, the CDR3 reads TGCGCCAGCAGCCAAGTTGGCAGGACCGTCTATGGCTACACCTTC.

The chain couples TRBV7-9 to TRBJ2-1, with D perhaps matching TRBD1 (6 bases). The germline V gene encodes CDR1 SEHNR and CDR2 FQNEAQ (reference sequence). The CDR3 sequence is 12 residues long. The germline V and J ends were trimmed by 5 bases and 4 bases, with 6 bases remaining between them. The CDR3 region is CASSDRYNEQFF. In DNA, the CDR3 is TGTGCCAGCAGCGACAGGTACAATGAGCAGTTCTTC.

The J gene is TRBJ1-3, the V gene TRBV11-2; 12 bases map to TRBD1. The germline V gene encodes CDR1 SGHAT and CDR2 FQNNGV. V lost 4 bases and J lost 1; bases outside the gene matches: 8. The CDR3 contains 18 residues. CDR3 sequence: CASSSGQGAIRSGNTIYF. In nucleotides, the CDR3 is TGTGCCAGCAGCTCGGGACAGGGGGCGATTCGATCTGGAAACACCATATATTTT. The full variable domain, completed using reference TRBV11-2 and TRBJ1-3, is EAGVAQSPRYKIIEKRQSVAFWCNPISGHATLYWYQQILGQGPKLLIQFQNNGVVDDSQLPKDRFSAERLKGVDSTLKIQPAKLEDSAVYLCASSSGQGAIRSGNTIYFGEGSWLTVV.

The CDR3 coding sequence is TGTGCCAGCAGTTTGATTACAGGAGTCACAGATACGCAGTATTTT. Its translation is CASSLITGVTDTQYF. The V and J genes are TRBV28 and TRBJ2-3; maybe TRBD1 (5 bases). The germline V and J ends were trimmed by 3 bases and 2 bases, with 12 bases remaining between them. From germline, CDR1 is MDHEN and CDR2 SYDVKM. The CDR3 spans 15 residues.

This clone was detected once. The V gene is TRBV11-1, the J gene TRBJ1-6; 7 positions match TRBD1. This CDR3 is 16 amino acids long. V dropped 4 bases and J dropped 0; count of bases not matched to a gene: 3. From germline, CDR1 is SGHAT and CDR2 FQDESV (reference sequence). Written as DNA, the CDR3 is TGTGCCAGCAGCTCTTGGGACAGCTCCTATAATTCACCCCTCCACTTT. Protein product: CASSSWDSSYNSPLHF.

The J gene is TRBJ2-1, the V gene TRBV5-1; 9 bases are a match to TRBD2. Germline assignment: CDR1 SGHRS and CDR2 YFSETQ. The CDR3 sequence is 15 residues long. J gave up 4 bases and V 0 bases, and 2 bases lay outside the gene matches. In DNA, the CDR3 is TGCGCCAGCAGCTTGGTGACTAGCGGTTACAATGAGCAGTTCTTC. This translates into CASSLVTSGYNEQFF.

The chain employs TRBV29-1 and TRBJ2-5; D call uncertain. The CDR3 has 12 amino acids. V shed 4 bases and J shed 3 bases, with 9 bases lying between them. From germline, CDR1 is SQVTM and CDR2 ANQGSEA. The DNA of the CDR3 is TGCAGCGTTGCTCACAGAGAAGAGACCCAGTACTTC. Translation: CSVAHREETQYF.

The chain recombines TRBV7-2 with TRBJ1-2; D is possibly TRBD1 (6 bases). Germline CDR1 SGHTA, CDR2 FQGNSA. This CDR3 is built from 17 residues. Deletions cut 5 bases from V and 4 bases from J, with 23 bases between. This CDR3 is CASSNAVQRGLVYGYTF. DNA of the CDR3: TGTGCCAGCAGCAATGCAGTCCAACGGGGGCTAGTCTATGGCTACACCTTC.

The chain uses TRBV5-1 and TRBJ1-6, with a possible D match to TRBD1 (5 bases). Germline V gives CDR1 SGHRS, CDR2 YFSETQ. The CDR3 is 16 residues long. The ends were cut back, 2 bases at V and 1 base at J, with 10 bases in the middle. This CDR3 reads CASSLTGRSYNSPLHF. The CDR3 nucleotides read TGCGCCAGCAGCTTAACGGGGCGATCCTATAATTCACCCCTCCACTTT.

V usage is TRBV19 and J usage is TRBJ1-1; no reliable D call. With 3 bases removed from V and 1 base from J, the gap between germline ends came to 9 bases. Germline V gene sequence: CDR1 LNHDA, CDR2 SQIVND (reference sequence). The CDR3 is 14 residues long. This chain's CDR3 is CASSIGGRNTEAFF. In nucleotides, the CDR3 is TGTGCCAGTAGTATTGGAGGGAGGAACACTGAAGCTTTCTTT.

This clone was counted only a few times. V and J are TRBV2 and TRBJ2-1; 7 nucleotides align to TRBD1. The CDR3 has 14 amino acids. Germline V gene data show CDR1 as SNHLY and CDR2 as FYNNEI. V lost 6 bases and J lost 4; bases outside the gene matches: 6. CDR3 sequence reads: CASRPGQQYNEQFF. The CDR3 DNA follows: TGTGCCAGCAGGCCGGGACAGCAATACAATGAGCAGTTCTTC.

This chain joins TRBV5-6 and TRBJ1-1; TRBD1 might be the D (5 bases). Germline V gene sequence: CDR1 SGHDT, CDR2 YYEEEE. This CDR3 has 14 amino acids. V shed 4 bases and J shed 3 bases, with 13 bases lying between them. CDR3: CASSPSGRYTEAFF. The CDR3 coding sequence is TGTGCCAGCAGCCCATCGGGGCGGTACACTGAAGCTTTCTTT.

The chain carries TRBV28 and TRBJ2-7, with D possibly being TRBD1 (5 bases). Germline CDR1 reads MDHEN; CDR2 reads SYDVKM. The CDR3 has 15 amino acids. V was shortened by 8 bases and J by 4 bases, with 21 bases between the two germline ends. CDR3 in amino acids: CASSSRQGDFYEQYF. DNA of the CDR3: TGTGCCAGCTCATCCAGGCAGGGCGACTTTTACGAGCAGTACTTC.

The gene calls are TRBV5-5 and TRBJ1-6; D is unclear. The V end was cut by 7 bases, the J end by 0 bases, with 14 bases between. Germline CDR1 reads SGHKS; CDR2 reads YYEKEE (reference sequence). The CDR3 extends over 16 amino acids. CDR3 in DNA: TGTGCCAGCTCGCAATACACGAGCTCCTATAATTCACCCCTCCACTTT. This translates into CASSQYTSSYNSPLHF.

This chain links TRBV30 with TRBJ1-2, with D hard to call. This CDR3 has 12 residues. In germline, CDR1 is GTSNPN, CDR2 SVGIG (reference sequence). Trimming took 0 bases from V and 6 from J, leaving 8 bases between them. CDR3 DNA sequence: TGTGCCTGGAGTGTTCGTTGGGATGGCTACACCTTC. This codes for CAWSVRWDGYTF.

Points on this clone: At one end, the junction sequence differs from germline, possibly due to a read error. CDR3 sequence reads: CASSEDTDSNQPQHF. Here the CDR3 DNA reads TGCGCCAGCAGCGAAGACACCGATAGCAATCAGCCCCAGCATTTT. The gene calls are TRBV4-1 and TRBJ1-5, with D unresolved. The CDR3 is 15 residues long. CDR1 MGHRA and CDR2 YSYEKL come from the germline V gene.

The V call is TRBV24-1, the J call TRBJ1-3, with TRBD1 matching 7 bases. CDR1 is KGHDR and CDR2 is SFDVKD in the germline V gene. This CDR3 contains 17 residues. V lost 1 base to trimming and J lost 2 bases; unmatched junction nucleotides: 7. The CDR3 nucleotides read TGTGCCACCAGTGATTTCCCGGACAGGCCCGCTGGAAACACCATATATTTT. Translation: CATSDFPDRPAGNTIYF.

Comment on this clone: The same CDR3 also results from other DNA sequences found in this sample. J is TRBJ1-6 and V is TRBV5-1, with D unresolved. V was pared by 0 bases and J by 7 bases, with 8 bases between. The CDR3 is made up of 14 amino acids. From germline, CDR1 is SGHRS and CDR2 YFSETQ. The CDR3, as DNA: TGCGCCAGCAGCTTGGGCGGTGGGAATTCACCCCTCCACTTT. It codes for CASSLGGGNSPLHF.

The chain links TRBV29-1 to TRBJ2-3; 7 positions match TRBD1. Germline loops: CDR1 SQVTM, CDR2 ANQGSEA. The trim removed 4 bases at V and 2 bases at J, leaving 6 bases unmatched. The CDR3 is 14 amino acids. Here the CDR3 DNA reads TGCAGCGTTGGATCACAGGGGACCACAGATACGCAGTATTTT. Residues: CSVGSQGTTDTQYF.

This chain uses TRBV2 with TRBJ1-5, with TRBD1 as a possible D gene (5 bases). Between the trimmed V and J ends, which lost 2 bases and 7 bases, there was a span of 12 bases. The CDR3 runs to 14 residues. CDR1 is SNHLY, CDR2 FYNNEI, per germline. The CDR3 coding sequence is TGTGCCAGCAGTGAATTTCGGGGGAAACAGCCCCAGCATTTT. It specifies CASSEFRGKQPQHF.